The next 4 T cell receptor beta chains were all read from a single sample in a study of siplizumab effects on memory and regulatory T cells. Generated by immunoSEQ multiplex PCR, the TCRdb table keeps only in-frame clones and is missing some. The sample contains tens of thousands of clones, 93% of which appear only once. The specimen sequenced was CD8+ T cells sorted from blood. Every receptor here comes from a human donor in good health.

This chain links TRBV21-1 with TRBJ1-5; TRBD1 is the table's D call, not checked against the DNA. TRBV21-1 is a known pseudogene. The CDR3 consists of 19 residues. The CDR3 DNA is TGTGCCAGCAGCAAAGATCACGACTGGACAGGGTCAGACAATCAGCCCCAGCATTTT. Its protein is CASSKDHDWTGSDNQPQHF.

V usage is TRBV27 and J usage is TRBJ1-5; 8 bases agree with TRBD1. The germline V gene has CDR1 MNHEY and CDR2 SMNVEV (reference sequence). V lost 4 bases, J lost 1 base, and 0 bases stayed unmatched. This CDR3 spans 14 amino acids. The CDR3 bases are TGTGCCAGCAGTTGGACAGGGAGCAATCAGCCCCAGCATTTT. Its protein is CASSWTGSNQPQHF.

The rearrangement joins TRBV7-9 to TRBJ1-2, with 8 positions matching TRBD1. The CDR3 sequence is 15 residues long. Losses at the gene ends were 5 bases for V and 8 bases for J; bases not matched to a gene: 13. Germline V gene sequence: CDR1 SEHNR, CDR2 FQNEAQ (reference sequence). The chain's CDR3 is CASSPLEQGAPGYTF. The CDR3 DNA is TGTGCCAGCAGCCCCCTTGAGCAGGGGGCACCGGGCTACACCTTC.

The chain combines TRBV16 with TRBJ1-5, with a tentative D call TRBD1 (5 bases). V lost 3 bases to trimming and J lost 6 bases, with 15 bases between them. Germline V lookup: CDR1 KGHSY, CDR2 FQNENV. This CDR3 has 15 residues. The CDR3 DNA reads as TGTGCCAGCAGCCAGGAGGCGTCAGGGAGTCAGCCCCAGCATTTT. It yields the protein CASSQEASGSQPQHF.